This record looks at one T cell receptor (beta chain) sequence and its context. The antigen remains unidentified. This sample was taken from a study of shared clonotypes between healthy human individuals. CD45RO-negative cells were positively selected for CCR7, leaving out terminally differentiated effector memory CD45RA+ cells. Between the trimmed V and J ends, which lost 3 bases and 6 bases, there was a span of 12 bases. Germline V gives CDR1 SEHNR, CDR2 FQNEAQ (reference sequence). This CDR3 comprises 13 residues. Every subset had its genomic DNA shared out evenly among several immunoSEQ plates. TCRdb's table, derived via immunoSEQ multiplex PCR, lists solely in-frame clones and lacks some. Found here are more than 500,000 clones, approximately 96% of them singletons; the top ten hold around 0.12%. Study-level points and caveats: Larger estimated richness was generally seen in naive subsets than in memory subsets. Only blood underwent sampling, and tissue repertoires likely differ.

The sample was naive CD8+ T cells sorted from blood. V and J are TRBV7-9 and TRBJ2-7; D ambiguous. The receptor was derived from a young woman in good health. CDR3 sequence (DNA): TGTGCCAGCAGCTTTAGCAGTCGGCCCGAGCAGTACTTC. Its protein product is CASSFSSRPEQYF. The whole variable domain, filled in from reference TRBV7-9 and TRBJ2-7, reads DTGVSQNPRHKITKRGQNVTFRCDPISEHNRLYWYRQTLGQGPEFLTYFQNEAQLEKSRLLSDRFSAERPKGSFSTLEIQRTEQGDSAMYLCASSFSSRPEQYFGPGTRLTVT.